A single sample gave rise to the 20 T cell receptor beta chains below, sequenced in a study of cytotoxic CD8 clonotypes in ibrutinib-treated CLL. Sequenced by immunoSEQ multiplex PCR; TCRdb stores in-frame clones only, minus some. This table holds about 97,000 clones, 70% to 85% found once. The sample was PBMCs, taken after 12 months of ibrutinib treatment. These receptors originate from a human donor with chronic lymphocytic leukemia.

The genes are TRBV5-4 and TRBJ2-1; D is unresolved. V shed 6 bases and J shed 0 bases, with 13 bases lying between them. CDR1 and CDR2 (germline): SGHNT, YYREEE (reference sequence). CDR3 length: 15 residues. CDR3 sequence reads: CASTTGPPSYNEQFF. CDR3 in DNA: TGTGCCAGCACGACCGGGCCCCCCTCCTACAATGAGCAGTTCTTC.

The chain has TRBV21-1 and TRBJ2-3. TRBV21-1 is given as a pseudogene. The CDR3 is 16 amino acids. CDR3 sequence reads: CASSKEAQKNTDTQYF. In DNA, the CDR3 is TGTGCCAGCAGCAAAGAGGCCCAAAAAAACACAGATACGCAGTATTTT.

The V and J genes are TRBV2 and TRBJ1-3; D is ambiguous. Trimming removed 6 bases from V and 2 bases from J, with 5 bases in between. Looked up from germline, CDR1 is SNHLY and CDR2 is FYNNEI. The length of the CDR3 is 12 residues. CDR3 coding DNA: TGTGCCAGCAGGCTCCCTGGAAACACCATATATTTT. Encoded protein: CASRLPGNTIYF.

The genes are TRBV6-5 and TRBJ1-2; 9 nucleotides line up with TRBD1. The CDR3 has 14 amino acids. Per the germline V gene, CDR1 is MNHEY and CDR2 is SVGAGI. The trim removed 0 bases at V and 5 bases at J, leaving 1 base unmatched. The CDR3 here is CASSYSGQGYGYTF. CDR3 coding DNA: TGTGCCAGCAGTTACTCTGGACAGGGGTATGGCTACACCTTC.

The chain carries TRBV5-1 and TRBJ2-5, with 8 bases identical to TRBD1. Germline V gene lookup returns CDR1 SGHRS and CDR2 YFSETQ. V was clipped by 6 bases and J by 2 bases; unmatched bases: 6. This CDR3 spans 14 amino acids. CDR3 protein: CASTGGLIQETQYF. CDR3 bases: TGCGCCAGCACAGGGGGCTTGATACAAGAGACCCAGTACTTC.

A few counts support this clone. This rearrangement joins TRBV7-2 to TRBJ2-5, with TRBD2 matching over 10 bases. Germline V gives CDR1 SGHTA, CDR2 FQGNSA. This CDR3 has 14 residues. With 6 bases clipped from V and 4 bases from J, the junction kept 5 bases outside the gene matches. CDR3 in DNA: TGTGCCAGCAGGATAGCGGGGGGAGCAGAGACCCAGTACTTC. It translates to CASRIAGGAETQYF.

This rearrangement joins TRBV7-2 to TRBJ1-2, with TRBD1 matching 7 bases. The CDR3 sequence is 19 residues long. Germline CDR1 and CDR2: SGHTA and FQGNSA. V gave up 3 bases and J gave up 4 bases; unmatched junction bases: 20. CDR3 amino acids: CASSFTRSSMTGRSYGYTF. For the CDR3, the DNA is TGTGCCAGCAGCTTCACCCGCTCATCAATGACAGGGCGGAGCTATGGCTACACCTTC.

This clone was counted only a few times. The CDR3 here is CSALQGAGELFF. In DNA, the CDR3 is TGCAGCGCCTTACAGGGGGCCGGGGAGCTGTTTTTT. The rearrangement uses TRBV29-1 and TRBJ2-2, with 8 bases identical to TRBD1. The V segment lost 7 bases and the J segment 6 bases; nucleotides outside the gene matches: 4. This CDR3 contains 12 residues. Germline-derived CDR1 and CDR2 are SQVTM and ANQGSEA.

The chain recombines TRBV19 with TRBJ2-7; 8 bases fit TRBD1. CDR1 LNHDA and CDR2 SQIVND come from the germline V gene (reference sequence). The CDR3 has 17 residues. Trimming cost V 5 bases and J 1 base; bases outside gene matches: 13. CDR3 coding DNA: TGTGCCAGTAGTGCAAGATCGACAGGGGACTTATCCTACGAGCAGTACTTC. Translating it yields CASSARSTGDLSYEQYF.

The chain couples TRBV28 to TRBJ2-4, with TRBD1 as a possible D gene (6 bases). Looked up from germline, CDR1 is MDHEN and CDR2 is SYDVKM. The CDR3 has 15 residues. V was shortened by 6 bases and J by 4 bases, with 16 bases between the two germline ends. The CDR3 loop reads CASSLRTGRKNIQYF. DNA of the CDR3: TGTGCCAGCAGCCTCCGAACAGGGAGAAAAAACATTCAGTACTTC.

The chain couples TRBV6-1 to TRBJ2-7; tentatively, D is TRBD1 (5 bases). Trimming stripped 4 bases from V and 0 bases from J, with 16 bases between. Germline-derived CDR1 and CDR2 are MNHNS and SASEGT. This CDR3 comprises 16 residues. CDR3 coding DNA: TGTGCCAGCAGTGGTGGACAACGGGTTAACTCCTACGAGCAGTACTTC. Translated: CASSGGQRVNSYEQYF.

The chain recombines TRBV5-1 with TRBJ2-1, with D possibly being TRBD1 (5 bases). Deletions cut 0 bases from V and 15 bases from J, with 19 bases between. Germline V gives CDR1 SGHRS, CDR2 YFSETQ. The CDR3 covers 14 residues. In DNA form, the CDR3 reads TGCGCCAGCAGCTTGGATCGCAGGGCCTCGAATCTGTTCTTC. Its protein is CASSLDRRASNLFF.

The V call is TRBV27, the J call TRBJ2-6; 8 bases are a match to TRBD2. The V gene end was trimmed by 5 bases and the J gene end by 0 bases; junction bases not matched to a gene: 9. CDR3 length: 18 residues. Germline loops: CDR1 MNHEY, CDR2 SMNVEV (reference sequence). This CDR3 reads CASSPPGGGSSGANVLTF. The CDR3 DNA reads TGTGCCAGCAGTCCCCCCGGGGGGGGAAGCTCTGGGGCCAACGTCCTGACTTTC.

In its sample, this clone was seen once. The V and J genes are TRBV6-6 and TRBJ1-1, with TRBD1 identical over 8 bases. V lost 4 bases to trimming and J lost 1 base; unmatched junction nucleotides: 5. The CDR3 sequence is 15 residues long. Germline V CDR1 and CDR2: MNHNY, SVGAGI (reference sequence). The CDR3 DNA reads TGTGCCAGCAGTTCCCCACAGGGGGAGAACACTGAAGCTTTCTTT. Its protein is CASSSPQGENTEAFF.

CDR3 sequence reads: CASSEIGDFSGREQFF. The CDR3 nucleotides read TGTGCCAGCAGCGAGATTGGGGACTTTAGTGGGCGTGAGCAGTTCTTC. The rearrangement joins TRBV7-8 to TRBJ2-1; perhaps TRBD2 as D (6 bases). V lost 5 bases, J lost 9 bases, and 23 bases lay in between. The germline gives CDR1 SGHVS, CDR2 FQNEAQ. CDR3 length: 16 residues.

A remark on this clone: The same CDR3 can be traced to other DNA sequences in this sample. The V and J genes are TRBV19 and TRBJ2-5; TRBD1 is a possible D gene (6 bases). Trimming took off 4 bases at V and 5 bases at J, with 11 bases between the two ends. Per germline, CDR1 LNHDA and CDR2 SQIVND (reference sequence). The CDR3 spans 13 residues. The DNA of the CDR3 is TGTGCCAGTAGTACGACAGGTCAGGAGACCCAGTACTTC. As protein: CASSTTGQETQYF.

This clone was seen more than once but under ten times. CDR3 residues: CASSQAGHEQYF. The CDR3 DNA reads as TGTGCCAGCAGCCAAGCTGGCCACGAGCAGTACTTC. V is TRBV14 and J is TRBJ2-7; D is unclear. Trimming stripped 1 base from V and 5 bases from J, with 6 bases between. The germline V gene has CDR1 SGHDN and CDR2 FVKESK. There are 12 residues in the CDR3.

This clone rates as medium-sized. CDR3 DNA: TGTGCCAGCAGCCTCTCTGGACAGCAGATTAATGAAAAACTGTTTTTT. This gives the protein CASSLSGQQINEKLFF. V is TRBV4-2 and J is TRBJ1-4; TRBD1 is a possible D gene (6 bases). The germline CDR1 and CDR2 sequences are LGHNA and YNFKEQ. The CDR3 covers 16 residues. Trimming shortened V by 4 bases and J by 4 bases, and 16 bases separated the two germline ends.

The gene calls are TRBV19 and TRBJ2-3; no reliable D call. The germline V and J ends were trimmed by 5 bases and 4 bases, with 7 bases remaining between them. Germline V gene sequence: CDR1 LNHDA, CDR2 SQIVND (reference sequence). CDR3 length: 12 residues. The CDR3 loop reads CASSFLADTQYF. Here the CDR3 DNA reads TGTGCCAGTAGTTTTCTGGCAGATACGCAGTATTTT. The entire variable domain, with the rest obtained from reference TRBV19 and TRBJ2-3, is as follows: DGGITQSPKYLFRKEGQNVTLSCEQNLNHDAMYWYRQDPGQGLRLIYYSQIVNDFQKGDIAEGYSVSREKKESFPLTVTSAQKNPTAFYLCASSFLADTQYFGPGTRLTVL.

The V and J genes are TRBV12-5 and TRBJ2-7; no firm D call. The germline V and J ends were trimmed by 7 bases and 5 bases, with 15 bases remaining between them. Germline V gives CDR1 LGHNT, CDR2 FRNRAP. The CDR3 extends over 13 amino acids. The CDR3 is CASVRSVGNEQYF. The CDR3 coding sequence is TGTGCTAGTGTTAGGTCCGTGGGGAACGAGCAGTACTTC.